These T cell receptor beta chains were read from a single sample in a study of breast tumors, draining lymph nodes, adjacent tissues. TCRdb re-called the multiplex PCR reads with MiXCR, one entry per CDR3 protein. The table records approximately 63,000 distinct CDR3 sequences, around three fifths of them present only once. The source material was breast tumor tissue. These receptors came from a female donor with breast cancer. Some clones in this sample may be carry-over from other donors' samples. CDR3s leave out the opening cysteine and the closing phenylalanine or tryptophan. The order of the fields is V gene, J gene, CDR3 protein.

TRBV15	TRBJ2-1	ASSQESGGASYNEQF
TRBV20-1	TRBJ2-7	SARDSAGSYEQY
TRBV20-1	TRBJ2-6	SARGTGYGANVLT
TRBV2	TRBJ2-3	ASSGGGGDTQY
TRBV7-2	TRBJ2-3	ASSLLTGGLAGGSTDTQY
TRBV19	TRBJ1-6	ASSISGTGRSPLH
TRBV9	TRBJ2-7	ASSPTGQYEQY
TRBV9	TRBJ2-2	ASSVGGMGQINTGEPF
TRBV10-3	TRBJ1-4	AHPEDSSFYICSAGYRDKLF
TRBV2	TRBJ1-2	ASSGSAFYGYT
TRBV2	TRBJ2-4	ASRGTGWTGNIQY
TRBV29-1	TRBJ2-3	SVETILSTDTQY
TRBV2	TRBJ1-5	ASSPTGGDQPQH
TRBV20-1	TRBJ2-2	SASGTGRAGELF
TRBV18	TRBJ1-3	ASSPAGGGNTIY
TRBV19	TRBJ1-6	ATTDRGFYSPLH
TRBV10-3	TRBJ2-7	AISKGSSYEQY
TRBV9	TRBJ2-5	ASSSEAGLTQETQY
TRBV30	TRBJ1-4	AWSVRLARRAEKLF
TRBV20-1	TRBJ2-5	SARDFGEVYGETQY
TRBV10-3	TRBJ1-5	AISESGDKPQH
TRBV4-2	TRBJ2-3	ASRPLAGSSTDTQY
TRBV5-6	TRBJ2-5	ASSSIDRGLKTQY
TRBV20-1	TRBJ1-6	SARILGQTDNSPLH
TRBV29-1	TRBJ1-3	SVEEGRSGNTIY
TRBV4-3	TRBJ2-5	ASSRGSQETQY
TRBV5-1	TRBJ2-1	ASRDSLLPNEQF
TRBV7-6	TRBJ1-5	ASSLGQGAHQPQH
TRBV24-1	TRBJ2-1	ATSEGSGSGNEQF
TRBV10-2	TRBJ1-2	ASSLDGSYGYT
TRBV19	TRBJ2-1	ASSRDRDPGNEQF